This T cell receptor beta chain came from a study of blood T cell repertoires in COVID-19. At the level of the study: Donors in the United States, Italy and Spain gave samples during acute or convalescent COVID-19. Nucleic acid was either cDNA or gDNA, and it came from T cells, B-cell-depleted T cells, or PBMCs.

The authors' processing: Estimation of nucleated cell counts was performed using reference gene primer amplification. Method: immunoSEQ multiplex PCR; TCRdb's copy keeps in-frame clones and lacks some. V and J calls and clone size come straight from that table; D and trimming were deduced from the DNA. The sample gives about 210,000 clones, about 83% of which show up once; around 7.3% is in the top ten. This clone has just one count. CDR1 and CDR2 from the germline V gene are WSHSY and SAAADI. The CDR3 spans 14 residues. V lost 2 bases and J lost 1, with 8 bases in between. The receptor was derived from a woman aged 45-59 years with active or convalescent COVID-19. The V gene is TRBV10-2, the J gene TRBJ2-5; D unclear. Sequencing was done on a sample of peripheral blood. The CDR3 DNA sequence: TGCGCCAGCAGTGAGCCAGTTATCCAAGAGACCCAGTACTTC. Protein sequence: CASSEPVIQETQYF.